This T cell receptor beta chain emerged from a study of control samples from healthy donors and cancer patients. This clone was seen once. Assay used: immunoSEQ multiplex PCR; TCRdb lists only in-frame clones, some missing. The sample holds 100,000 to 150,000 clones, over 75% seen once. The trim removed 6 bases at V and 2 bases at J, leaving 8 bases unmatched. The CDR3 has 15 amino acids. Germline CDR1 is SGHTA and CDR2 is FQGNSA. The source of this sequence is a man aged 18 to 29 in good health. V and J are TRBV7-2 and TRBJ2-3; 7 bases fit TRBD2. The sequencing input was blood. The CDR3 DNA reads as TGTGCCAGCAGACATCTAGCGGAAAACACAGATACGCAGTATTTT. Its protein is CASRHLAENTDTQYF.